This T cell receptor (beta chain) came from a study of cytomegalovirus exposure and HLA in healthy donors. 13 Jbeta primers and 60 Vbeta primers were used for the PCR. Measured with immunoSEQ multiplex PCR; TCRdb has only the in-frame clones, and not every one. The data show 200,000 to 250,000 clones, roughly 73% seen once. Donors likely had unrecorded immune exposures despite being nominally healthy when sampled. General study results and limits: Later on, a genetic analysis was performed. It linked a missense variant in DCLRE1C with V- and J-gene trimming of TCR beta. CMV serostatus was the only immune exposure information that was available.

Remarks on this clone: Its target is not known.

Specimen: PBMCs. This clonotype was obtained from a boy under 18 in good health and CMV-seronegative.

Here the CDR3 reads CATRFGSEQYF. In nucleotides, the CDR3 is TGTGCCACCCGGTTTGGGAGCGAGCAGTACTTC. V and J are TRBV27 and TRBJ2-7; tentatively, D is TRBD2 (5 bases). The V and J ends lost 10 bases and 6 bases respectively, with 13 bases between them. CDR3 size: 11 residues. CDR1 and CDR2 (germline): MNHEY, SMNVEV (reference sequence).